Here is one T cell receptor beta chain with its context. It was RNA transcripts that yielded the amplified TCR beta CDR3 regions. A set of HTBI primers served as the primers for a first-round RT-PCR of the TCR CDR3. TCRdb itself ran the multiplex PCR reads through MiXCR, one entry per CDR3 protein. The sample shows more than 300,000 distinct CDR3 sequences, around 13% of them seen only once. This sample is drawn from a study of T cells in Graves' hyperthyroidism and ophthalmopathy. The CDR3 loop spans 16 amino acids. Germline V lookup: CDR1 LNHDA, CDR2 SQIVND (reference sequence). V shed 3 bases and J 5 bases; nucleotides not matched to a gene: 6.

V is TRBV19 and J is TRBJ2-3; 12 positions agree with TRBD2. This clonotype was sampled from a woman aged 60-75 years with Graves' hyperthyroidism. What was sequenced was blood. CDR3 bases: TGTGCCAGTAGTATCCGGACTAGCGGGATCAGAGATACGCAGTATTTT. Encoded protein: CASSIRTSGIRDTQYF.